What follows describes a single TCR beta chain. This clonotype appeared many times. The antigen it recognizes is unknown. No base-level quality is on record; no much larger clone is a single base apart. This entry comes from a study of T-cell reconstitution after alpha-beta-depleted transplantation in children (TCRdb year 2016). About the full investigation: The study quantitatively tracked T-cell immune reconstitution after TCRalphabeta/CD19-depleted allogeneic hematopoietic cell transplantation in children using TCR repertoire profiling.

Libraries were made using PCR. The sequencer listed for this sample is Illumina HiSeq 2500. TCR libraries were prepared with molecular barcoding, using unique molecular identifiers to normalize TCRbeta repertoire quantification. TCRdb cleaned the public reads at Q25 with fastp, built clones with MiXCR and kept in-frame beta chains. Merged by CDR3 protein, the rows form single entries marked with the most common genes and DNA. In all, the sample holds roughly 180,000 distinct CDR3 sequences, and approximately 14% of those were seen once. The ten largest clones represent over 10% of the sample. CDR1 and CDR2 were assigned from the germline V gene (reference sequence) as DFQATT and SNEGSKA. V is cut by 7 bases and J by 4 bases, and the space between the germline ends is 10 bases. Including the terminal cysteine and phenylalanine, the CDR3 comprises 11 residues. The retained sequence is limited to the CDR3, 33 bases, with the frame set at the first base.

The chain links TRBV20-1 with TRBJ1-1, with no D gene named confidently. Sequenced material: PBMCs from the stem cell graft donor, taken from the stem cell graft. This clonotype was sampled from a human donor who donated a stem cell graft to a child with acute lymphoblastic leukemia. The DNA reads TGCAGTGGGGCCGAGGGCACTGAAGCTTTCTTT. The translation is CSGAEGTEAFF.